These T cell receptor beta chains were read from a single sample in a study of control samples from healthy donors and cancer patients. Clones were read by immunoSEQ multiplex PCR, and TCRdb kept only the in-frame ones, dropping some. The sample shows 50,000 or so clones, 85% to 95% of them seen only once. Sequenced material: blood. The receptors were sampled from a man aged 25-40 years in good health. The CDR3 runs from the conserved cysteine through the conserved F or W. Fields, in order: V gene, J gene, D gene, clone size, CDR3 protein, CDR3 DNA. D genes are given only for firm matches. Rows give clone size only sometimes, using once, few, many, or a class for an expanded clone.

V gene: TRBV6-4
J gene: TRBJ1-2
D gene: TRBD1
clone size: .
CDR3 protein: CASSPDRASYGYTF
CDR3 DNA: TGTGCCAGCAGCCCGGACAGGGCCAGCTATGGCTACACCTTC

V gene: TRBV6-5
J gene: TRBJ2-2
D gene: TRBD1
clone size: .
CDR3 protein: CASSLRTGVTAGELFF
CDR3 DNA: TGTGCCAGCAGTTTAAGGACAGGGGTGACTGCCGGGGAGCTGTTTTTT

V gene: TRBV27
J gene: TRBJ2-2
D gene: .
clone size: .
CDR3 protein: CASKLPRAGELFF
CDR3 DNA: TGTGCCAGTAAACTCCCCAGGGCCGGGGAGCTGTTTTTT

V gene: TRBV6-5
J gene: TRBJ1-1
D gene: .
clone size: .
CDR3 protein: CASSPPGGREAFF
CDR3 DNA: TGTGCCAGCAGTCCCCCCGGGGGGAGGGAAGCTTTCTTT

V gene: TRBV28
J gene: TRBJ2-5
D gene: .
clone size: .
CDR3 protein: CASGGPTETQYF
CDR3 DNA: TGTGCCAGCGGGGGGCCCACAGAGACCCAGTACTTC

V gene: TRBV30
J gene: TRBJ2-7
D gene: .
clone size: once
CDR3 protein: CAWSVQRGGSGAYEQYF
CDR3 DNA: TGTGCCTGGAGTGTACAGAGGGGAGGTAGCGGAGCCTACGAGCAGTACTTC

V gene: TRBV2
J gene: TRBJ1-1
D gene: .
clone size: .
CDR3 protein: CASSENTNTEAFF
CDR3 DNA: TGTGCCAGCAGTGAGAACACGAACACTGAAGCTTTCTTT

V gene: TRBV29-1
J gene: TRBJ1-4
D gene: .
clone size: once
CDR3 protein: CSVYRVDDEKLFF
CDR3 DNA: TGCAGCGTATACAGGGTGGACGATGAAAAACTGTTTTTT

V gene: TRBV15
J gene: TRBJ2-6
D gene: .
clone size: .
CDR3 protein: CATSRADFGANVLTF
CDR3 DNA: TGTGCCACCAGCAGAGCGGATTTCGGGGCCAACGTCCTGACTTTC

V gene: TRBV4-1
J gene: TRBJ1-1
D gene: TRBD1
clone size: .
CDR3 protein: CASSQDPSGQDFTEAFF
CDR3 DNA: TGCGCCAGCAGCCAAGATCCGTCGGGACAGGATTTCACTGAAGCTTTCTTT

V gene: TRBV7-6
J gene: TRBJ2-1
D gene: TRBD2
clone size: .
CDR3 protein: CASSASGLAGGYYNEQFF
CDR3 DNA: TGTGCCAGCAGCGCCTCGGGACTAGCGGGAGGGTATTACAATGAGCAGTTCTTC